The entry below describes one T cell receptor beta chain. Sequence at one end of the junction differs from germline and may be a read error. The sample comes from a study of tumor-infiltrating lymphocytes in primary liver carcinoma. Study as a whole: Productive TCRbeta read counts per sample ran from roughly 3.8 to 7.5 million and were similar across tissue types.

This CDR3 is built from 23 residues. The germline V gene has CDR1 LGHNA and CDR2 YNFKEQ. With around 450 ng total RNA as template and a constant-region primer, TCR beta cDNA was made. Modified slightly, ARM-PCR produced TCR beta libraries over three nested multiplex PCR rounds. Running 9 to 10 cycles apiece, the first two PCR rounds relied on TRBV1-TRBV30 forward primers together with a C-beta reverse primer. TCRdb processed the multiplex PCR reads anew with MiXCR; each CDR3 protein has one entry. The sample includes 35,000 to 45,000 distinct CDR3 sequences, 60% to 80% seen only once; the top ten take around 40%. Co-extraction of RNA and DNA was performed on about 20-33 mg of unsorted bulk tissue.

Sequences were obtained from tumor-adjacent normal liver tissue. J is TRBJ2-3 and V is TRBV4-2, with 13 nucleotides matching TRBD2. This clonotype was obtained from a woman aged 25-40 years with primary liver carcinoma and hepatitis B virus infection. DNA for the CDR3: TGTGTCAGCAGCCAGGAGACAGTGAGGTTCACTAGCGGGAGGGCCGGGGGCACAGATACGCAGTATTTT. It is translated as CVSSQETVRFTSGRAGGTDTQYF.